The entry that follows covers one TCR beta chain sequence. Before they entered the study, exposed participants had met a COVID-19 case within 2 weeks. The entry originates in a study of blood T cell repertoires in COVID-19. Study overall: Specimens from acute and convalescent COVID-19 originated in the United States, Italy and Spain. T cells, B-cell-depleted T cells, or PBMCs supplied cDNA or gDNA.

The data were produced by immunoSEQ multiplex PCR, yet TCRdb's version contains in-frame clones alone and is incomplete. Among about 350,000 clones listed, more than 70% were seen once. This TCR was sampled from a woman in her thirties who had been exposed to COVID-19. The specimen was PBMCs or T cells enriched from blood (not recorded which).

In DNA form, the CDR3 reads TGTGCCACCAGCAGGGACAGGGTGGAAAAACTGTTTTTT. Translating it yields CATSRDRVEKLFF. This sequence joins TRBV15 and TRBJ1-4; 8 positions agree with TRBD1. The germline gives CDR1 LNHNV, CDR2 YYDKDF (reference sequence). The J segment lost 8 bases and the V segment lost 3 bases, leaving 2 bases of the junction unmatched. The CDR3 contains 13 residues.